This TCR beta chain derives from a study of cytomegalovirus exposure and HLA in healthy donors. Researchers ran the PCR with 60 Vbeta and 13 Jbeta primers. Profiled with immunoSEQ multiplex PCR; TCRdb holds only in-frame clones, not every one. The data contain about 150,000 clones, more than 75% of them singletons. The germline V gene encodes CDR1 SGHNT and CDR2 YENEEA. The CDR3 covers 18 residues. V lost 5 bases and J lost 1; bases outside the gene matches: 15. The TCR sequence derives from a man younger than 45 in good health and CMV-seropositive. The chain joins TRBV11-3 to TRBJ2-5, with TRBD2 matching over 8 bases. What was sequenced was PBMCs. CDR3 nucleotides: TGTGCCAGCAGCCTTACCCTGTATAGCGGGGTTAGCCAAGAGACCCAGTACTTC. It codes for CASSLTLYSGVSQETQYF.